These T cell receptor beta chains were read from a single sample in a study of STAT3 mutations in large granular lymphocyte leukemia. Clones were read by immunoSEQ multiplex PCR, and TCRdb kept only the in-frame ones, dropping some. Among 30,000 to 40,000 clones listed, approximately 84% were seen once. Input material: peripheral blood mononuclear cells. Receptors originate from a man in his fifties or sixties with T-cell large granular lymphocyte leukemia. Some clones in this sample may be carry-over from other donors' samples. The CDR3 runs from the conserved cysteine through the conserved F or W. D genes are given only for firm matches. Only some rows state a clone size, as once, few, many or a class for expanded clones.

J: TRBJ2-2
V: TRBV6-1
D: NA
size: few
CDR3: CASSVGPTGELFF
DNA: TGTGCCAGCAGTGTAGGGCCCACCGGGGAGCTGTTTTTT

J: TRBJ2-7
V: TRBV5-4
D: NA
size: NA
CDR3: CASSPSGTPYEQYF
DNA: TGTGCCAGCAGCCCGTCGGGGACTCCCTACGAGCAGTACTTC

J: TRBJ2-7
V: TRBV25-1
D: NA
size: NA
CDR3: CASSATGRYEQYF
DNA: TGTGCCAGCAGTGCCACCGGACGCTACGAGCAGTACTTC

J: TRBJ2-2
V: TRBV7-9
D: NA
size: NA
CDR3: CASSFLSGANTGELFF
DNA: TGTGCCAGCAGCTTCCTTAGCGGAGCGAACACCGGGGAGCTGTTTTTT

J: TRBJ1-1
V: TRBV28
D: TRBD1
size: NA
CDR3: CASSEQTGGAFEAFF
DNA: TGTGCCAGCAGTGAACAAACAGGGGGCGCGTTCGAAGCTTTCTTT

J: TRBJ2-7
V: TRBV6-5
D: TRBD1
size: NA
CDR3: CASSPVLNPGGEQYF
DNA: TGTGCCAGCAGTCCCGTACTAAATCCAGGGGGAGAGCAGTACTTC

J: TRBJ2-7
V: TRBV6-6
D: TRBD2
size: NA
CDR3: CASSYGGGPLTYEQYF
DNA: TGTGCCAGCAGTTACGGGGGAGGGCCGCTGACCTACGAGCAGTACTTC

J: TRBJ1-4
V: TRBV7-2
D: NA
size: NA
CDR3: CASSLDRAPGKLFF
DNA: TGTGCCAGCAGCTTAGACCGAGCCCCAGGAAAACTGTTTTTT

J: TRBJ1-4
V: TRBV5-1
D: NA
size: once
CDR3: CASSPLSGHEKLFF
DNA: TGCGCCAGCAGCCCCCTGTCGGGGCACGAAAAACTGTTTTTT

J: TRBJ2-7
V: TRBV5-5
D: NA
size: NA
CDR3: CASSLVRGGEQYF
DNA: TGTGCCAGCAGCTTGGTCAGGGGAGGCGAGCAGTACTTC

J: TRBJ2-7
V: TRBV29-1
D: TRBD1
size: NA
CDR3: CSVPGQGAVYEQYF
DNA: TGCAGCGTCCCGGGACAGGGGGCCGTCTACGAGCAGTACTTC

J: TRBJ1-5
V: TRBV30
D: NA
size: NA
CDR3: CAWSVGGSNQPQHF
DNA: TGTGCCTGGAGTGTAGGGGGGAGCAATCAGCCCCAGCATTTT

J: TRBJ2-1
V: TRBV4-3
D: TRBD2
size: NA
CDR3: CASSPLAGGSSEQFF
DNA: TGCGCCAGCAGCCCTCTGGCGGGGGGGTCTTCTGAGCAGTTCTTC

J: TRBJ2-3
V: TRBV5-4
D: NA
size: NA
CDR3: CASSFDPPADTQYF
DNA: TGTGCCAGCAGCTTCGATCCTCCGGCAGATACGCAGTATTTT

J: TRBJ1-2
V: TRBV7-2
D: NA
size: NA
CDR3: CASSLEWGPYGYTF
DNA: TGTGCCAGCAGCTTAGAATGGGGGCCCTATGGCTACACCTTC

J: TRBJ1-5
V: TRBV27
D: TRBD1
size: few
CDR3: CASGYGQGSQPQHF
DNA: TGTGCCAGCGGCTACGGACAGGGTAGTCAGCCCCAGCATTTT

J: TRBJ2-7
V: TRBV14
D: NA
size: NA
CDR3: CASSQDHGLPFGEQYF
DNA: TGTGCCAGCAGCCAAGATCACGGACTACCCTTCGGAGAGCAGTACTTC

J: TRBJ2-5
V: TRBV5-4
D: TRBD2
size: NA
CDR3: CASSPRGGGRPPETQYF
DNA: TGTGCCAGCAGCCCACGGGGGGGCGGGAGACCCCCAGAGACCCAGTACTTC

J: TRBJ2-1
V: TRBV5-1
D: TRBD1
size: NA
CDR3: CASSLVGQPYNEQFF
DNA: TGCGCCAGCAGCTTGGTGGGACAGCCCTACAATGAGCAGTTCTTC

J: TRBJ2-7
V: TRBV9
D: NA
size: NA
CDR3: CASSSNPSERYEQYF
DNA: TGTGCCAGCAGCTCGAATCCGTCGGAACGCTACGAGCAGTACTTC

J: TRBJ2-1
V: TRBV6-1
D: TRBD1
size: NA
CDR3: CASSAPDRAVSEQFF
DNA: TGTGCCAGCAGTGCCCCGGACAGGGCAGTTAGTGAGCAGTTCTTC

J: TRBJ2-7
V: TRBV6-6
D: NA
size: NA
CDR3: CASSWTSEQYF
DNA: TGTGCCAGCAGTTGGACGTCCGAGCAGTACTTC

J: TRBJ2-4
V: TRBV14
D: NA
size: NA
CDR3: CASSQAQSGRDKNIQYF
DNA: TGTGCCAGCAGCCAAGCCCAATCCGGAAGGGACAAAAACATTCAGTACTTC

J: TRBJ1-1
V: TRBV2
D: NA
size: NA
CDR3: CASSERAAEAFF
DNA: TGTGCCAGCAGTGAGAGGGCGGCTGAAGCTTTCTTT

J: TRBJ2-3
V: TRBV7-9
D: NA
size: NA
CDR3: CASSAIADGTDTQYF
DNA: TGTGCCAGCAGCGCCATAGCGGACGGCACGGATACGCAGTATTTT

J: TRBJ1-2
V: TRBV18
D: NA
size: NA
CDR3: CASSPPTEGGYGYTF
DNA: TGTGCCAGCTCACCACCTACAGAGGGTGGCTATGGCTACACCTTC

J: TRBJ2-1
V: TRBV7-2
D: NA
size: NA
CDR3: CASSVGGSTSYNEQFF
DNA: TGTGCCAGCAGCGTAGGGGGATCCACTAGCTACAATGAGCAGTTCTTC

J: TRBJ1-3
V: TRBV18
D: NA
size: NA
CDR3: CASSRNEGSSGNTIYF
DNA: TGTGCCAGCTCAAGGAATGAGGGGAGCTCTGGAAACACCATATATTTT

J: TRBJ1-5
V: TRBV7-9
D: NA
size: NA
CDR3: CASSTEDGYSNQPQHF
DNA: TGTGCCAGCTCGACCGAGGACGGTTATAGCAATCAGCCCCAGCATTTT

J: TRBJ2-1
V: TRBV30
D: NA
size: once
CDR3: CAWRDGHYNEQFF
DNA: TGTGCCTGGAGGGACGGTCACTACAATGAGCAGTTCTTC

J: TRBJ2-1
V: TRBV11-2
D: NA
size: medium-sized
CDR3: CASSLDQPLYNEQFF
DNA: TGTGCCAGCAGCTTAGATCAGCCCCTCTACAATGAGCAGTTCTTC

J: TRBJ2-5
V: TRBV5-4
D: TRBD1
size: NA
CDR3: CASSPGQQETQYF
DNA: TGTGCCAGCAGCCCGGGACAGCAAGAGACCCAGTACTTC

J: TRBJ2-1
V: TRBV6-6
D: TRBD1
size: NA
CDR3: CASSYTRDRGHNEQFF
DNA: TGTGCCAGCAGTTACACGAGGGACAGGGGACACAATGAGCAGTTCTTC

J: TRBJ2-3
V: TRBV28
D: NA
size: NA
CDR3: CATLGGLPGYGTQYF
DNA: TGTGCCACCCTCGGGGGGCTCCCGGGGTATGGCACGCAGTATTTT

J: TRBJ1-4
V: TRBV7-3
D: NA
size: NA
CDR3: CASSLGSGLGSTNEKLFF
DNA: TGTGCCAGCAGCTTGGGATCAGGGTTGGGCTCGACTAATGAAAAACTGTTTTTT

J: TRBJ2-3
V: TRBV5-4
D: NA
size: NA
CDR3: CASSFGAPTGTDTQYF
DNA: TGTGCCAGCAGCTTTGGCGCCCCCACCGGCACAGATACGCAGTATTTT

J: TRBJ2-1
V: TRBV4-2
D: TRBD2
size: NA
CDR3: CASSQDGGGRAYNEQFF
DNA: TGTGCCAGCAGCCAAGATGGCGGCGGGAGGGCCTACAATGAGCAGTTCTTC

J: TRBJ2-7
V: TRBV29-1
D: NA
size: NA
CDR3: CSVEAGTRVGEQYF
DNA: TGCAGCGTTGAAGCGGGGACAAGGGTGGGAGAGCAGTACTTC

J: TRBJ2-3
V: TRBV27
D: NA
size: NA
CDR3: CASTPQGRAGDTQYF
DNA: TGTGCCAGCACCCCCCAGGGGAGGGCTGGAGATACGCAGTATTTT

J: TRBJ2-7
V: TRBV7-9
D: TRBD2
size: NA
CDR3: CASSLGLAGIDEQYF
DNA: TGTGCCAGCAGCTTGGGACTAGCGGGAATCGACGAGCAGTACTTC